These 14 T cell receptor beta chains were sequenced from one sample in a study of blood T cell repertoires in COVID-19. The method was immunoSEQ multiplex PCR; TCRdb's version includes in-frame clones alone and lacks a portion of them. Of fewer than 250,000 clones listed, 80% to 90% were seen once; the top ten hold 3% to 4%. The sample comprised PBMCs or T cells enriched from blood (not recorded which). Every receptor here comes from a woman between 40 and 50 years old who had been exposed to COVID-19.

J is TRBJ1-2 and V is TRBV25-1; the match to TRBD1 covers 9 bases. From germline, CDR1 is MGHDK and CDR2 SYGVNS. The CDR3 length is 18 residues. The ends lost 2 bases at V and 1 base at J; junction bases unmatched: 11. CDR3 protein: CASSEAGQGTGGNYGYTF. The CDR3 DNA reads TGTGCCAGCAGTGAAGCCGGACAGGGGACTGGTGGTAACTATGGCTACACCTTC.

Comment on this clone: The sample holds other DNA sequences that translate to the same CDR3. J is TRBJ1-2 and V is TRBV20-1; D remains unclear. The length of the CDR3 is 11 residues. The germline V gene encodes CDR1 DFQATT and CDR2 SNEGSKA (reference sequence). V was clipped by 6 bases and J by 0 bases, with 5 bases between them. The CDR3 bases are TGCAGTGCGCGGTCTAACTATGGCTACACCTTC. Protein: CSARSNYGYTF.

Here the CDR3 DNA reads TGTGCCAGCTCACCACCGGGCAGAAACACCGGGGAGCTGTTTTTT. It is translated as CASSPPGRNTGELFF. The chain carries TRBV18 and TRBJ2-2; D gene ambiguous. V lost 0 bases, J lost 2 bases, and 7 bases lay in between. The germline V gene encodes CDR1 KGHSH and CDR2 LQKENI. The CDR3 has 15 residues. Supplemented by reference TRBV18 and TRBJ2-2, the full variable domain reads NAGVMQNPRHLVRRRGQEARLRCSPMKGHSHVYWYRQLPEEGLKFMVYLQKENIIDESGMPKERFSAEFPKEGPSILRIQQVVRGDSAAYFCASSPPGRNTGELFFGEGSRLTVL.

This sequence joins TRBV11-1 and TRBJ2-7; tentative D call: TRBD1 (5 bases). The V end lost 1 base, the J end lost 3 bases, and 13 bases lay between the germline ends. Looked up from germline, CDR1 is SGHAT and CDR2 is FQDESV (reference sequence). The CDR3 covers 15 residues. In DNA form, the CDR3 reads TGTGCCAGCAGCTTAGAAAGGGGCAGCAACTACGAGCAGTACTTC. It is translated as CASSLERGSNYEQYF. The entire variable domain, with the rest obtained from reference TRBV11-1 and TRBJ2-7, is as follows: EAEVAQSPRYKITEKSQAVAFWCDPISGHATLYWYRQILGQGPELLVQFQDESVVDDSQLPKDRFSAERLKGVDSTLKIQPAELGDSAMYLCASSLERGSNYEQYFGPGTRLTVT.

As concerns this clone: The same CDR3 can be traced to other DNA sequences in this sample. The chain has TRBV2 and TRBJ1-2, with 11 bases matching TRBD1. The CDR3 has 15 amino acids. Trimming took 3 bases from V and 4 from J; bases not matched to a gene: 4. Germline V CDR1 and CDR2: SNHLY, FYNNEI. Written as DNA, the CDR3 is TGTGCCAGCAGTGACGGGACAGGGGGATTCTATGGCTACACCTTC. Its protein product is CASSDGTGGFYGYTF.

This clone showed up just once. The chain links TRBV24-1 to TRBJ2-4, with 8 bases aligning to TRBD2. The germline gives CDR1 KGHDR, CDR2 SFDVKD. The CDR3 sequence is 19 residues long. V shed 9 bases, J shed 0 bases, and the junction held 18 bases outside the gene matches. Here the CDR3 DNA reads TGTGCCACCGAACTCAAACGGGAGGGGGGGCTCGGAGCCAAAAACATTCAGTACTTC. Encoded protein: CATELKREGGLGAKNIQYF.

In this sample, this clone turned up once. The chain has TRBV5-1 and TRBJ2-7, with D tentatively TRBD2 (5 bases). From germline, CDR1 is SGHRS and CDR2 YFSETQ. V was clipped by 3 bases and J by 4 bases, with 11 bases between them. This CDR3 comprises 13 residues. The DNA of the CDR3 is TGCGCCAGCAGCTCCGACCGAGGGTACGAGCAGTACTTC. Protein sequence: CASSSDRGYEQYF.

This clone was counted a few times. The chain is built from TRBV5-1 and TRBJ1-4; 8 nucleotides align to TRBD1. The V gene end was trimmed by 0 bases and the J gene end by 2 bases; junction bases not matched to a gene: 3. Germline V gives CDR1 SGHRS, CDR2 YFSETQ. This CDR3 region has 16 residues. The CDR3 region is CASSLGTGYTNEKLFF. DNA of the CDR3: TGCGCCAGCAGCTTGGGGACAGGGTACACTAATGAAAAACTGTTTTTT.

The chain uses TRBV29-1 and TRBJ1-1, with D unresolved. The germline V and J ends were trimmed by 5 bases and 5 bases, with 18 bases remaining between them. The germline V gene encodes CDR1 SQVTM and CDR2 ANQGSEA. The CDR3 length is 14 residues. The CDR3 bases are TGCAGCGTTCTTTCGGGTCGGCGAGAGACTGAAGCTTTCTTT. Translating gives CSVLSGRRETEAFF.

This rearrangement joins TRBV6-1 to TRBJ2-3; 11 nucleotides line up with TRBD2. Germline V lookup: CDR1 MNHNS, CDR2 SASEGT. This CDR3 region has 18 residues. Trimming at V came to 1 base and at J to 2 bases, leaving 8 bases not matched to a gene. CDR3 bases: TGTGCCAGCAGTGAAGGGCAACTAGCGGGGGCACTCACAGATACGCAGTATTTT. It yields the protein CASSEGQLAGALTDTQYF.

V gene TRBV25-1 combines with J gene TRBJ2-5; D remains ambiguous. The CDR3 contains 13 residues. V was pared by 6 bases and J by 1 base, with 9 bases between. The germline gives CDR1 MGHDK, CDR2 SYGVNS. CDR3 loop: CASRRQPQETQYF. For the CDR3, the DNA is TGTGCCAGCAGGAGGCAGCCCCAAGAGACCCAGTACTTC.

The chain couples TRBV4-2 to TRBJ1-2; no reliable D call. The CDR3 spans 16 residues. The V and J ends lost 0 bases and 8 bases respectively, with 19 bases between them. Germline values: CDR1 LGHNA, CDR2 YNFKEQ. The CDR3 loop is CASSQERYPPAGGYTF. CDR3 coding DNA: TGTGCCAGCAGCCAAGAAAGGTATCCCCCGGCGGGCGGCTACACCTTC.

DNA for the CDR3: TGTGCCAGCAGCTTAGCGTTATGGGGGCATAGCAATCAGCCCCAGCATTTT. Encoded protein: CASSLALWGHSNQPQHF. V gene TRBV7-2 combines with J gene TRBJ1-5; D perhaps matches TRBD1 (6 bases). CDR1 SGHTA and CDR2 FQGNSA come from the germline V gene. V lost 0 bases to trimming and J lost 0 bases, with 12 bases between them. The length of the CDR3 is 17 residues. The entire variable domain, with the rest obtained from reference TRBV7-2 and TRBJ1-5, is as follows: GAGVSQSPSNKVTEKGKDVELRCDPISGHTALYWYRQSLGQGLEFLIYFQGNSAPDKSGLPSDRFSAERTGGSVSTLTIQRTQQEDSAVYLCASSLALWGHSNQPQHFGDGTRLSIL.

V gene TRBV18 combines with J gene TRBJ2-7; TRBD2 agrees at 7 bases. Germline lookup yields CDR1 KGHSH and CDR2 LQKENI. This CDR3 region has 15 residues. Germline trimming cut 0 bases from V and 2 bases from J; bases unmatched to any gene: 4. CDR3 amino acids: CASSPPGRDPYEQYF. CDR3 DNA sequence: TGTGCCAGCTCACCACCGGGGAGGGACCCCTACGAGCAGTACTTC.